The subject of this entry is one T cell receptor (beta chain). The record originates from a study of T cell responses to AZD1222 COVID-19 vaccine. CDR1 and CDR2 from the germline V gene are DFQATT and SNEGSKA (reference sequence). CDR3 length: 11 amino acids. Trimming left V 3 bases short and J 8 bases short, with 8 bases between. Assay: immunoSEQ multiplex PCR; the TCRdb copy retains only in-frame clones and omits some. The sample yields 55,000 to 85,000 clones, 84% seen once. The clonotype comes from an adult in good health. Material: peripheral blood, obtained on day 0 of AZD1222 vaccination. The rearrangement links TRBV20-1 to TRBJ1-3; D remains ambiguous. The CDR3 DNA reads as TGCAGTGCTAGGGCCCGATACACCATATATTTT. Its protein product is CSARARYTIYF.